This TCR beta chain comes out of a study of blood T cell repertoires in COVID-19. Study details: Sources were T cells, B-cell-depleted T cells, or PBMCs; the material itself was cDNA or gDNA.

Under the authors' procedure: Estimation of nucleated cell counts relied on the amplification of reference gene primers. Profiled with immunoSEQ multiplex PCR; TCRdb holds only in-frame clones, not every one. V and J calls and clone size are given by that table; D and trimming were obtained from the DNA. The sample includes some 180,000 clones, less than 90% of them seen just once. This CDR3 has 13 amino acids. The V gene lost 1 base and the J gene lost 5 bases, with 8 bases spanning the gap. The germline V gene has CDR1 LGHDT and CDR2 YNNKEL (reference sequence). The sequenced material came from PBMCs or T cells enriched from blood (not recorded which). The sequence was collected from a woman in her thirties who had been exposed to COVID-19. The chain couples TRBV3-1 (or the pseudogene TRBV3-2) to TRBJ1-2; D not certain. DNA for the CDR3: TGTGCCAGCAGCCAAGGCGGGGAATATGGCTACACCTTC. This encodes CASSQGGEYGYTF.